The source of this T cell receptor (beta chain) is a study of Ad26.COV2.S vaccination and SARS-CoV-2 variants. Overall study: Trial arm assignment for the donor was COV1001 Ad26.COV2.S.

Treatment here: approximately 18 received Ad26.COV2.S at low or high dose, single or two shots; several received placebo; per-sample allocation not given. Sampling happened 63 days after the first vaccine or placebo injection. Using immunoSEQ multiplex PCR, the repertoire was profiled, and TCRdb retains in-frame clones only, with some absent. The sample includes about 680,000 clones, roughly 90% of them seen just once. This CDR3 comprises 16 residues. The V gene lost 0 bases and the J gene lost 1 base, with 10 bases spanning the gap. The germline V gene has CDR1 SGDLS and CDR2 YYNGEE. V gene TRBV9 combines with J gene TRBJ2-2; possibly TRBD2 for D (6 bases). The sample consisted of peripheral blood, taken in a trial of Ad26.COV2.S vaccine versus placebo. This receptor was obtained from a person between 18 and 60 years old who received the Ad26.COV2.S COVID-19 vaccine or a placebo. The CDR3 region is CASSVDPGVNTGELFF. The CDR3 nucleotides are TGTGCCAGCAGCGTAGATCCGGGGGTGAACACCGGGGAGCTGTTTTTT.